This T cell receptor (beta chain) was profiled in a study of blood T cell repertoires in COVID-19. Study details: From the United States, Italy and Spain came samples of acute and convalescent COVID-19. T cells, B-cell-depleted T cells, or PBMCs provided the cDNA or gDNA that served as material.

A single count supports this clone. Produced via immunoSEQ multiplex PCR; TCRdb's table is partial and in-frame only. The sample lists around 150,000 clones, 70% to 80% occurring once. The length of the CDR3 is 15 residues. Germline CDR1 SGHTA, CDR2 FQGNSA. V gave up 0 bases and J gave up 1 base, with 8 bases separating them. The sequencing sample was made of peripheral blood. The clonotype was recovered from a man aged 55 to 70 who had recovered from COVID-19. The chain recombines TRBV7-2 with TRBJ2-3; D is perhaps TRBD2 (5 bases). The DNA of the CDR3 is TGTGCCAGCAGCTTAGCAGTGAGGGGCACAGATACGCAGTATTTT. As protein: CASSLAVRGTDTQYF.